Listed below are T cell receptor beta chains from one sample, sequenced in a study of blood T cell repertoires in COVID-19. Assay used: immunoSEQ multiplex PCR; TCRdb lists only in-frame clones, some missing. The sample records some 100,000 clones, more than 75% being singletons. Sequenced: peripheral blood. These receptors came from a woman older than 75 with active COVID-19. Both conserved end residues are part of each CDR3. The D gene is left open where the match is weak. Clone size is shown for a subset of rows, as once, few, many or a class of expanded clone.

TRBD2 | TRBJ2-1 | - | TRBV27 | TGTGCCAGCAGACCTGTGGGAGCGGGACTTCTAGATGAGCAGTTCTTC | CASRPVGAGLLDEQFF
TRBD1 | TRBJ2-7 | - | TRBV6-2/TRBV6-3 | TGTGCCAGCAGTTACGGAGGACAGGGTGTCAACGAGCAGTACTTC | CASSYGGQGVNEQYF
- | TRBJ1-5 | - | TRBV18 | TGTGCCAGCTCACAAACAGGGTCGAGCAATCAGCCCCAGCATTTT | CASSQTGSSNQPQHF
- | TRBJ1-6 | - | TRBV7-2 | TGTGCCAGCAGTTCTCAAGGACAGAGCTCCTATAATTCACCCCTCCACTTT | CASSSQGQSSYNSPLHF
TRBD1 | TRBJ2-5 | - | TRBV6-1 | TGTGCCAGCAGTGTTACAGGGGTGTACTCCCAAGAGACCCAGTACTTC | CASSVTGVYSQETQYF
TRBD2 | TRBJ2-2 | - | TRBV14 | TGTGCCAGCAGTCACCCGACCTCGAGCGGGAGGGTCGGGGAGCTGTTTTTT | CASSHPTSSGRVGELFF
TRBD1 | TRBJ2-3 | - | TRBV5-8 | TGTGCCAGCAGCTTCGGACAGGGAATAGATACGCAGTATTTT | CASSFGQGIDTQYF
- | TRBJ2-6 | - | TRBV7-2 | TGTGCCAGCAGCCTACAGGGAATCTCTGGGGCCAACGTCCTGACTTTC | CASSLQGISGANVLTF
- | TRBJ1-2 | once | TRBV27 | TGTGCCAGCAGTAAACGACCGGGGGTCTATGGCTACACCTTC | CASSKRPGVYGYTF
TRBD2 | TRBJ2-3 | - | TRBV10-3 | TGTGCCACCAGGAAGGGACTAGCGGGAGGCGAGAGCACAGATACGCAGTATTTT | CATRKGLAGGESTDTQYF
- | TRBJ1-5 | few | TRBV9 | TGTGCCAGCAGCGTAGCGGGTAACAATCAGCCCCAGCATTTT | CASSVAGNNQPQHF